One T cell receptor (beta chain) is described in this entry. Its antigen is unidentified. The PCR was carried out with 60 Vbeta primers and 13 Jbeta primers. Repertoires were generated with immunoSEQ multiplex PCR, while TCRdb's copy carries only in-frame clones and drops some. The sample holds fewer than 250,000 clones. This sample is part of a study of cytomegalovirus exposure and HLA in healthy donors. Study results and caveats: An analysis done earlier found most TCR beta V segments productive about 87% or about 30% of the time. Researchers reported from a later analysis that most CMV-associated TCR beta chains appeared HLA-restricted.

Sequences were obtained from PBMCs. The clonotype comes from a woman aged 25 to 39 in good health and CMV-seropositive.

In DNA form, the CDR3 reads TGTGCCAGCAGTTACCGAGAGCCGTACACAGATACGCAGTATTTT. It translates to CASSYREPYTDTQYF. J is TRBJ2-3 and V is TRBV6-5; D is uncertain. Trimming stripped 2 bases from V and 2 bases from J, with 11 bases between. Germline V gene data show CDR1 as MNHEY and CDR2 as SVGAGI. The CDR3 runs 15 residues.